These T cell receptor beta chains were read from a single sample in a study of identifying expanded T cells in peripheral blood. The protocol was immunoSEQ multiplex PCR, while the TCRdb copy is restricted to in-frame clones and leaves out a portion. This table has under 110,000 clones, 70% to 90% appearing once. Sequencing was performed on blood. The origin of the receptors is a person between 18 and 75 years old in good health. The CDR3 runs from the conserved cysteine through the conserved F or W. Each record gives: V gene, J gene, D gene, CDR3 DNA, CDR3 protein. A D gene is named only where the DNA matches it firmly.

TRBV7-6	TRBJ2-2	NA	TGTGCCAGCAGCGGACCCCCAGGGGCTCAGATCCGGGGGGAGCTGTTTTTT	CASSGPPGAQIRGELFF
TRBV7-8	TRBJ1-2	NA	TGTGCCAGCAGCTTCAAGTCGGGGGGCCACACCTTC	CASSFKSGGHTF
TRBV4-3	TRBJ1-1	TRBD1	TGCGCCAGCAGCCAAGTGAAGGGGGCCTTTCTATTCACTGAAGCTTTCTTT	CASSQVKGAFLFTEAFF
TRBV2	TRBJ1-2	NA	TGTGCCAGTCCCGGAGGGACGGACTATGGCTACACCTTC	CASPGGTDYGYTF
TRBV5-6	TRBJ2-1	NA	TGTGCCAGCAGCCAGCTTGGGCTAGATGGGAAGAATGAGCAGTTCTTC	CASSQLGLDGKNEQFF
TRBV5-5	TRBJ1-3	NA	TGTGCCAGCAGCTTCTCTCCGGGAGCTGGAAACACCATATATTTT	CASSFSPGAGNTIYF
TRBV7-8	TRBJ2-5	NA	TGTGCCAGCAGCCAGGGGACCGCCAGAGAGACCCAGTACTTC	CASSQGTARETQYF
TRBV27	TRBJ2-1	TRBD2	TGTGCCAGCAGCCCCTGGGGGGGGTACAGTGAGCAGTTCTTC	CASSPWGGYSEQFF
TRBV28	TRBJ1-5	TRBD1	TGTGCCAGCAGTTCCACTTGGACAGGGGTGAGTCAGCCCCAGCATTTT	CASSSTWTGVSQPQHF
TRBV21-1	TRBJ2-1	NA	TGTGCCAGCAGCAAACACCCTAGACGCTCCTACAATGAGCAGTTCTTC	CASSKHPRRSYNEQFF